This TCR beta chain was captured by sequencing in a study of cytomegalovirus exposure and HLA in healthy donors (dated by TCRdb to about 2017). About the investigation overall: According to a later analysis, one platform produced both the roughly 130 validation repertoires and the 620 or so repertoires of the first cohort. The study aimed to test whether signatures of past pathogen exposure could be identified by cataloging public T cell receptors. Along with the approximately 650-subject first cohort, a separate validation cohort of over 90 different subjects was used. The study combined high-throughput TCR immunosequencing, statistical association of individual TCRs with disease status, and machine learning to predict cytomegalovirus infection status. Overall study results and their limits: Most TCR sequences were observed very rarely across donors, whereas some public TCRs were present in many individuals. According to the authors, the approach could potentially be generalized to other disease states and immunological phenotypes. Subsequent analysis determined that TCRs grouped into clusters in the first cohort also showed a tendency toward co-occurrence across the roughly 110 validation repertoires, and about 93% of cluster scores exceeded 0. Cytomegalovirus status was reported to be diagnosed by the classifier with high specificity and sensitivity in both the original and validation cohorts. All 120 or so repertoires were used to score co-occurrence in the validation cohort in a later analysis, because that analysis had no HLA typing for the cohort. Three of the identified cytomegalovirus-associated TCR beta chains were confirmed in vitro to be specific for cytomegalovirus antigens. The study listed 150 to 200 TCR beta chains as associated with cytomegalovirus.

The receptor library was made with the immunoSEQ multiplex PCR assay. Per the authors' processing: A statistical classification framework was built for diagnosing cytomegalovirus status from the catalog of TCR beta chain sequences. Imported from immuneACCESS, the table was reduced by TCRdb to in-frame sequences with V and J called. These copies leave out some clones; in studies compared against another copy, an unresolved V gene accounts for under half, and the cause of the remainder is not known. D and trimming come from the DNA, and the V and J calls and clone size come from that table. The table for this sample lists 230,000 or so clones; about 91% of them were counted only once. The ten most abundant clones make up just under 3% of the sample. Note on this clone: Its antigen has not been determined. Base qualities were left out, and no much larger clone turns up one base away.

Clipping removes 8 bases from V and 5 bases from J, with 5 as the unmatched junction base count. The CDR3 runs 13 amino acids, cysteine and phenylalanine included. CDR3 DNA only is kept here, 39 bases in frame from base 1. CDR1 and CDR2, looked up from the germline V gene (reference sequence), are SEHNR and FQNEAQ. The donors belonged to the validation cohort of approximately 130 subjects, which was separate from the roughly 700-subject first cohort. Sequences were obtained from PBMCs. The sequence derives from a woman between 18 and 30 years old in good health and CMV-seronegative. Recombination connected TRBV7-9 to TRBJ1-4; 7 nucleotides in the junction match TRBD1. The bases read TGTGCCAGCGTGGGACAGTCAAATGAAAAACTGTTTTTT. It specifies CASVGQSNEKLFF.